These 14 T cell receptor beta chains originate from one sample sequenced in a study of molecular identifiers for immune sequencing clone quantification. Via MiXCR, TCRdb re-called the PCR reads, giving one row per CDR3 protein. The sample contains 100,000 or so distinct CDR3 sequences, about 35% of which appear only once. The source material was naive CD8+ T cells from blood, with Jurkat cell RNA spiked in. Documented subset: FACS-sorted CD8+CD4-CCR7+CD45RA+ naive T cells. Every receptor here comes from a human donor in good health. Some libraries in this study had Jurkat cell RNA spiked in.

This chain connects TRBV14 to TRBJ2-7; perhaps TRBD2 as D (6 bases). Looked up from germline, CDR1 is SGHDN and CDR2 is FVKESK. Trimming removed 8 bases at V and 4 bases at J, with 18 bases between. This CDR3 has 14 residues. This CDR3 is CASGRDSSWYEQYF. CDR3 nucleotide sequence: TGTGCCAGCGGCCGGGACTCTAGCTGGTACGAGCAGTACTTC.

This chain joins TRBV4-1 and TRBJ2-7, with 11 positions matching TRBD2. The CDR3 runs 15 residues. V trimming: 5 bases; J trimming: 6 bases; junction bases outside the gene matches: 9. CDR1 and CDR2 from the germline V gene are MGHRA and YSYEKL. CDR3 sequence: CASSEPGTSGIEQYF. The CDR3 nucleotides read TGCGCCAGCAGCGAGCCCGGGACTAGCGGCATCGAGCAGTACTTC.

The chain carries TRBV23-1 and TRBJ2-3; no firm D call. TRBV23-1 is flagged as an ORF with uncertain function. Trimming shortened V by 2 bases and J by 3 bases, and 9 bases separated the two germline ends. CDR3 size: 14 residues. This CDR3 is CASSQQSRTDTQYF. The CDR3 coding sequence is TGCGCCAGCAGTCAACAGAGTCGTACAGATACGCAGTATTTT.

This clonotype was detected many times. The chain joins TRBV25-1 to TRBJ1-2; D may be TRBD1 (6 bases). Germline CDR1 and CDR2: MGHDK and SYGVNS. The CDR3 is 13 amino acids. The V gene lost 6 bases and the J gene lost 4 bases, with 12 bases spanning the gap. For the CDR3, the DNA is TGTGCCAGCAGGGCCGGGACACCCTATGGCTACACCTTC. Its translation is CASRAGTPYGYTF.

The chain carries TRBV7-8 and TRBJ2-7; 7 bases are a match to TRBD1. CDR1 and CDR2 (germline): SGHVS, FQNEAQ. The CDR3 is 14 amino acids. V dropped 3 bases and J dropped 4; count of bases not matched to a gene: 6. The CDR3 loop reads CASSFETGKYEQYF. The CDR3 bases are TGTGCCAGCAGCTTCGAGACAGGGAAGTACGAGCAGTACTTC. The full variable domain, its missing parts supplied by reference TRBV7-8 and TRBJ2-7, is GAGVSQSPRYKVAKRGQDVALRCDPISGHVSLFWYQQALGQGPEFLTYFQNEAQLDKSGLPSDRFFAERPEGSVSTLKIQRTQQEDSAVYLCASSFETGKYEQYFGPGTRLTVT.

The rearrangement joins TRBV6-5 to TRBJ2-5; D is perhaps TRBD2 (5 bases). This CDR3 spans 15 amino acids. CDR1 is MNHEY, CDR2 SVGAGI, per germline. The V gene lost 0 bases and the J gene lost 4 bases, with 12 bases spanning the gap. In DNA, the CDR3 is TGTGCCAGCAGTTACTCGAGGAGAGGAGGAGAGACCCAGTACTTC. Residues: CASSYSRRGGETQYF.

The chain has TRBV21-1 and TRBJ2-5. TRBV21-1 is given as a pseudogene. The CDR3 runs to 10 residues. The CDR3 DNA is TGTGCCAGACAGCAAGAGCCCCAGTACTTC. Amino acids: CARQQEPQYF.

This clonotype has only one observation. V usage is TRBV6-6 and J usage is TRBJ1-2, with 7 bases matching TRBD1. After removal of 10 bases from V and 3 bases from J, the junction contained 8 bases not matched to a gene. CDR3 length: 13 amino acids. Germline V CDR1 and CDR2: MNHNY, SVGAGI (reference sequence). CDR3 protein: CAIVRDSDYGYTF. The CDR3 region has the DNA TGTGCCATCGTCCGGGACAGTGACTATGGCTACACCTTC.

V and J are TRBV7-6 and TRBJ2-7; TRBD1 agrees at 7 bases. V dropped 1 base and J dropped 7; count of bases not matched to a gene: 7. CDR3 length: 14 residues. Germline assignment: CDR1 SGHVS and CDR2 FNYEAQ. The CDR3 bases are TGTGCCAGCAGCTTAGAAGGGGGCCGGGGAGAGCAGTACTTC. Translation: CASSLEGGRGEQYF.

This clonotype was seen a handful of times. This chain uses TRBV6-2 or TRBV6-3 with TRBJ2-1; no firm D call. Trimming removed 5 bases from V and 9 bases from J, with 11 bases in between. The CDR3 is made up of 12 amino acids. Germline V CDR1 and CDR2: MNHEY, SVGEGT. The CDR3 DNA sequence: TGTGCCAGCAGTCGCGTGCCTGTTGAGCAGTTCTTC. Its translation is CASSRVPVEQFF.

With regard to this clonotype: Possible read error: a much larger clone is one base away. The chain employs TRBV28 and TRBJ2-7; 10 positions agree with TRBD2. V dropped 4 bases and J dropped 4; count of bases not matched to a gene: 13. The CDR3 contains 17 residues. CDR1 and CDR2 (germline): MDHEN, SYDVKM. CDR3 amino acids: CASSSLAGAGGVYEQYF. The CDR3 coding sequence is TGTGCCAGCAGTTCGCTAGCGGGAGCCGGCGGGGTTTACGAGCAGTACTTC.

This clonotype was recorded a few times. The chain links TRBV7-2 to TRBJ2-5, with 8 positions matching TRBD2. The germline CDR1 and CDR2 sequences are SGHTA and FQGNSA. The CDR3 contains 15 residues. V dropped 5 bases and J dropped 0; count of bases not matched to a gene: 5. In nucleotides, the CDR3 is TGTGCCAGCAGCGATAAGCGGGAGTACCAAGAGACCCAGTACTTC. Protein product: CASSDKREYQETQYF.

The J gene is TRBJ2-7, the V gene TRBV6-5; D remains unclear. The ends were cut back, 0 bases at V and 0 bases at J, with 9 bases in the middle. Germline V gene lookup returns CDR1 MNHEY and CDR2 SVGAGI. CDR3 length: 15 amino acids. The CDR3 nucleotides are TGTGCCAGCAGTTACTCGATAGCCAGCTCCTACGAGCAGTACTTC. Translation: CASSYSIASSYEQYF.

Note on this clonotype: This may stem from a read error, because a much larger clone lies one nucleotide away. V gene TRBV28 combines with J gene TRBJ2-2; D not certain. This CDR3 is 16 amino acids long. Germline assignment: CDR1 MDHEN and CDR2 SYDVKM. V was shortened by 3 bases and J by 2 bases, with 13 bases between the two germline ends. The CDR3 DNA is TGTGCCAGCAGTTTTGTCCGACGGTCAAACACCGGGGAGCTGTTTTTT. It is translated as CASSFVRRSNTGELFF.